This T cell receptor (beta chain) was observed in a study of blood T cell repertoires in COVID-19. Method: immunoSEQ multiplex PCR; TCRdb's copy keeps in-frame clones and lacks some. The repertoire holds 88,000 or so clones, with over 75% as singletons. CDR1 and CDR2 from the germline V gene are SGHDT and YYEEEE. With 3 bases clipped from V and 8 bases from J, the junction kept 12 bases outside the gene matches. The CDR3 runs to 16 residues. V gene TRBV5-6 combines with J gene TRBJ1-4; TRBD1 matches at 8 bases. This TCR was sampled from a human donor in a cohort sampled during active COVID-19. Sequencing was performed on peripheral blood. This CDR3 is CASSWRRGQGGEKLFF. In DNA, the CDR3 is TGTGCCAGCAGCTGGAGAAGAGGACAGGGAGGGGAAAAACTGTTTTTT. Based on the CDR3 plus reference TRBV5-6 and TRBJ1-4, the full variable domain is DAGVTQSPTHLIKTRGQQVTLRCSPKSGHDTVSWYQQALGQGPQFIFQYYEEEERQRGNFPDRFSGHQFPNYSSELNVNALLLGDSALYLCASSWRRGQGGEKLFFGSGTQLSVL.